This passage covers 30 T cell receptor gamma chains from one sample sequenced in a study of Vδ1+ human thymocytes. Study outcomes and limitations: Thymic TRG and TRD repertoires appeared highly polyclonal.

These receptors' targets are unknown. The template was reverse-transcribed extracted RNA. The CDR3 regions were amplified by multiplex PCR from V-gene primers to a constant-region primer. TCRdb redid the clone calls on the multiplex PCR reads with CATT. This table holds several thousand gamma-chain clones, 50% to 65% found once. Material for sequencing was Vdelta1+ gamma-delta thymocytes from the thymus. Subset specified: FACS-sorted CD3+ TCRalphabeta- TCRVdelta1+ TCRVdelta2- thymocytes. These receptors originate from a girl under three years old who had congenital heart surgery.

This chain links TRGV9 with TRGJ1 or TRGJ2. No J gene is reported in TCRdb; it was inferred here by comparing the DNA with germline. Per the germline V gene, CDR1 is GITISATS and CDR2 is ISYDGTV (reference sequence). The CDR3 is made up of 14 amino acids. V shed 0 bases, J shed 10 bases, and the junction held 12 bases outside the gene matches. CDR3 residues: CALWEVLLIRKKLF. The CDR3 DNA sequence: TGTGCCTTGTGGGAGGTGCTTTTAATACGAAAGAAACTCTTT.

The rearrangement links TRGV5 to TRGJ1 or TRGJ2. No J segment appears in TCRdb, so it was assigned here by matching the sequence to germline. The CDR3 covers 14 residues. The V gene end was trimmed by 5 bases and the J gene end by 2 bases; junction bases not matched to a gene: 9. Germline V CDR1 and CDR2: VINAFY, YDVSNSKD. CDR3 DNA sequence: TGTGCCACCTGGGCCTCCCCGGATTATTATAAGAAACTCTTT. Translating gives CATWASPDYYKKLF.

The chain is built from TRGV8 and TRGJ1 or TRGJ2. Because TCRdb records no J gene, it was assigned here through a match of the DNA to germline. The germline V gene has CDR1 VENAVY and CDR2 YDSYNSRV. The CDR3 contains 13 residues. V lost 3 bases, J lost 3 bases, and 5 bases stayed unmatched. This CDR3 is CATWDRVYYKKLF. CDR3 nucleotides: TGTGCCACCTGGGATCGGGTTTATTATAAGAAACTCTTT.

The rearrangement joins TRGV9 to TRGJ1 or TRGJ2. Here the J gene was assigned by germline matching of the DNA, as TCRdb has none. V gave up 4 bases and J gave up 7 bases; unmatched junction bases: 13. The CDR3 contains 14 residues. Per germline, CDR1 GITISATS and CDR2 ISYDGTV (reference sequence). The CDR3 nucleotides read TGTGCCTTGTGGGACTCTACTGTGGGGTATAAGAAACTCTTT. As protein: CALWDSTVGYKKLF.

The V gene corresponds to TRGV9; no J gene was called. The CDR3 is 9 amino acids. Germline CDR1 and CDR2: GITISATS and ISYDGTV (reference sequence). The CDR3 DNA reads as TGTGCCAAGGTCCGTTACAAACTCTTT. It codes for CAKVRYKLF.

In its sample, this clone was seen a few times. The rearrangement links TRGV9 to TRGJ1 or TRGJ2. The J gene, absent from TCRdb, was called here by matching the DNA to germline. Unmatched junction bases numbered 13, after V lost 0 bases and J lost 5 bases. The CDR3 length is 16 residues. Per germline, CDR1 GITISATS and CDR2 ISYDGTV (reference sequence). CDR3 residues: CALWEVQVIPNYKKLF. The CDR3 DNA reads as TGTGCCTTGTGGGAGGTGCAAGTAATCCCAAATTATAAGAAACTCTTT.

V is TRGV9 and J is TRGJ1 or TRGJ2. In germline, CDR1 is GITISATS, CDR2 ISYDGTV (reference sequence). The CDR3 spans 11 residues. Losses at the gene ends were 3 bases for V and 8 bases for J; bases not matched to a gene: 4. The CDR3 loop is CALWETHKKLF. The CDR3, as DNA: TGTGCCTTGTGGGAGACCCATAAGAAACTCTTT.

This clone was counted only a few times. The chain joins TRGV3 to TRGJ1 or TRGJ2. The J gene, not given by TCRdb, was assigned here from a germline match of the nucleotide sequence. This CDR3 spans 14 amino acids. Germline lookup yields CDR1 VTNTFY and CDR2 YDVSTARD (reference sequence). The V and J ends lost 3 bases and 4 bases, in that order; junction bases with no gene match: 9. CDR3 in DNA: TGTGCCACCTGGGACCCCTGGGGCTATTATAAGAAACTCTTT. Translated, it gives CATWDPWGYYKKLF.

This clone was observed a few times. The chain uses TRGV9 and TRGJ1 or TRGJ2. Germline assignment: CDR1 GITISATS and CDR2 ISYDGTV (reference sequence). The junction had 15 bases not matched to a gene; V was cut back by 6 bases and J by 13 bases. CDR3 length equals 12 residues. CDR3 protein: CALWWVGEKKLF. The DNA for the CDR3 is TGTGCCTTGTGGTGGGTCGGGGAGAAAAAACTCTTT.

The V and J genes are TRGV4 and TRGJ1 or TRGJ2. In the absence of a J gene in TCRdb, the DNA was matched to germline to assign it here. Germline V gene sequence: CDR1 EGSTGY, CDR2 YDSYTSSV. The ends lost 2 bases at V and 6 bases at J; junction bases unmatched: 13. This CDR3 is built from 15 residues. This chain's CDR3 is CATWDDLPLFYKKLF. CDR3 in DNA: TGTGCCACCTGGGATGACTTGCCCCTTTTTTATAAGAAACTCTTT.

About this clone: Other DNA sequences in the sample encode the same CDR3. This rearrangement joins TRGV9 to TRGJP. TCRdb carries no J gene annotation; the J gene was assigned here by matching the DNA with germline. This CDR3 is built from 17 residues. Per germline, CDR1 GITISATS and CDR2 ISYDGTV (reference sequence). The junction had 3 bases not matched to a gene; V was cut back by 2 bases and J by 2 bases. CDR3 sequence (DNA): TGTGCCTTGTGGGAGGGAAGGCAAGAGTTGGGCAAAAAAATCAAGGTATTT. Translated, it gives CALWEGRQELGKKIKVF.

This clone was seen only a few times. The chain couples TRGV4 to TRGJ1 or TRGJ2. The J gene comes from matching the DNA to germline here; TCRdb lacks it. The trim removed 5 bases at V and 3 bases at J, leaving 13 bases unmatched. The CDR3 length is 15 residues. Germline-derived CDR1 and CDR2 are EGSTGY and YDSYTSSV. The CDR3 reads CATWAPTGFYYKKLF. Written as DNA, the CDR3 is TGTGCCACCTGGGCCCCCACGGGGTTTTATTATAAGAAACTCTTT.

The V call is TRGV2, the J call TRGJ1 or TRGJ2. Here the J gene came from matching the DNA to germline, since TCRdb omits it. The CDR3 has 14 residues. Germline V gives CDR1 EGSNGY, CDR2 YDSYNSKV. The trim removed 0 bases at V and 5 bases at J, leaving 7 bases unmatched. CDR3 region: CATWDGPRDYKKLF. In nucleotides, the CDR3 is TGTGCCACCTGGGACGGGCCTAGGGATTATAAGAAACTCTTT.

This clone was counted a few times. The chain uses TRGV9 and TRGJ1 or TRGJ2. The CDR3 length is 14 residues. Germline lookup yields CDR1 GITISATS and CDR2 ISYDGTV (reference sequence). Unmatched junction bases numbered 7, after V lost 3 bases and J lost 2 bases. CDR3 protein: CALWESSYYYKKLF. CDR3 DNA sequence: TGTGCCTTGTGGGAGTCTTCCTATTATTATAAGAAACTCTTT.

This clone occurred a few times. This chain links TRGV3 with TRGJ1 or TRGJ2. No J gene was available from TCRdb, and it was assigned here by a germline match of the DNA. The J segment lost 7 bases and the V segment lost 3 bases, leaving 3 bases of the junction unmatched. The V gene's germline CDR1 is VTNTFY and CDR2 YDVSTARD (reference sequence). The CDR3 covers 11 residues. The CDR3: CATWDGYKKLF. In DNA form, the CDR3 reads TGTGCCACCTGGGACGGGTATAAGAAACTCTTT.

The chain is built from TRGV5 and TRGJ1 or TRGJ2. In the absence of a J gene in TCRdb, the DNA was matched to germline to assign it here. Germline V gene data show CDR1 as VINAFY and CDR2 as YDVSNSKD. The CDR3 has 12 amino acids. Trimming took 3 bases from V and 12 from J; bases not matched to a gene: 11. The CDR3 here is CATWDGGSGKLF. CDR3 DNA sequence: TGTGCCACCTGGGACGGAGGGTCGGGGAAACTCTTT.

Concerning this clone itself: This specimen includes other DNA sequences encoding the same CDR3. The chain couples TRGV3 to TRGJ1 or TRGJ2. TCRdb lists no J gene, so it was determined here by aligning the DNA to germline. Germline values: CDR1 VTNTFY, CDR2 YDVSTARD (reference sequence). The ends lost 1 base at V and 9 bases at J; junction bases unmatched: 3. The CDR3 loop spans 11 amino acids. DNA for the CDR3: TGTGCCACCTGGGACAGACTTAAGAAACTCTTT. This gives the protein CATWDRLKKLF.

This clone has only a few counts. The rearrangement uses TRGV2 and TRGJ1 or TRGJ2. TCRdb offers no J gene call, so here the DNA was matched to germline to obtain one. CDR1 and CDR2 (germline): EGSNGY, YDSYNSKV. The CDR3 is made up of 14 amino acids. Unmatched junction bases numbered 9, after V lost 0 bases and J lost 7 bases. The CDR3 is CATWDGGSWYKKLF. CDR3 nucleotide sequence: TGTGCCACCTGGGACGGGGGGTCTTGGTATAAGAAACTCTTT.

No call exists for the J gene, whereas the V gene is TRGV3. This CDR3 comprises 10 residues. Germline CDR1 VTNTFY, CDR2 YDVSTARD (reference sequence). For the CDR3, the DNA is TGTGCCACCTGGGACAGCCCACCACTCTTT. Its translation: CATWDSPPLF.

This clone was detected once. No J gene was assigned, while the V gene was called as TRGV9. Germline CDR1 reads GITISATS; CDR2 reads ISYDGTV (reference sequence). This CDR3 is 10 amino acids long. The CDR3 reads CALWEVAKLF. CDR3 bases: TGTGCCTTGTGGGAGGTGGCCAAACTCTTT.

This clone was seen only a few times. The chain uses TRGV9 and TRGJ1 or TRGJ2. The J gene, absent from TCRdb, was called here by matching the DNA to germline. Unmatched junction bases numbered 9, after V lost 2 bases and J lost 8 bases. This CDR3 comprises 13 residues. Germline lookup yields CDR1 GITISATS and CDR2 ISYDGTV (reference sequence). CDR3 bases: TGTGCCTTGTGGGAGGCGTTTAGAGATAAGAAACTCTTT. It encodes CALWEAFRDKKLF.

As to this clone: In the same sample, other DNA sequences code for this CDR3. V is TRGV9 and J is TRGJ1 or TRGJ2. As TCRdb names no J gene, one was assigned here on the basis of a DNA match to germline. Germline loops: CDR1 GITISATS, CDR2 ISYDGTV (reference sequence). V dropped 2 bases and J dropped 3; count of bases not matched to a gene: 4. This CDR3 is 13 amino acids long. The CDR3 DNA is TGTGCCTTGTGGGAGGGCCCTTATTATAAGAAACTCTTT. Translating gives CALWEGPYYKKLF.

This rearrangement joins TRGV3 to TRGJP2. Here the J gene came from matching the DNA to germline, since TCRdb omits it. This CDR3 has 14 residues. V lost 0 bases to trimming and J lost 5 bases; unmatched junction nucleotides: 3. Per the germline V gene, CDR1 is VTNTFY and CDR2 is YDVSTARD (reference sequence). DNA of the CDR3: TGTGCCACCTGGGACAGGAAGAGTGATTGGATCAAGACGTTT. Residues: CATWDRKSDWIKTF.

This clone was picked up a small number of times. The V call is TRGV9, the J call TRGJ1 or TRGJ2. TCRdb carries no J gene annotation; the J gene was assigned here by matching the DNA with germline. The J segment lost 2 bases and the V segment lost 4 bases, leaving 8 bases of the junction unmatched. The CDR3 contains 14 residues. Germline CDR1 GITISATS, CDR2 ISYDGTV (reference sequence). The CDR3 nucleotides are TGTGCCTTGTGGGACCAACTCGATTATTATAAGAAACTCTTT. It specifies CALWDQLDYYKKLF.

On this clone itself: This CDR3 is also generated by other DNA sequences in the sample. The gene calls are TRGV4 and TRGJ1 or TRGJ2. No J gene is reported in TCRdb; it was inferred here by comparing the DNA with germline. The CDR3 extends over 12 amino acids. Germline V lookup: CDR1 EGSTGY, CDR2 YDSYTSSV. Trimming at V came to 2 bases and at J to 4 bases, leaving 2 bases not matched to a gene. CDR3 sequence (DNA): TGTGCCACCTGGGATGTATATTATAAGAAACTCTTT. Its translation is CATWDVYYKKLF.

This clone is labeled medium-sized. The same CDR3 also results from other DNA sequences found in this sample. The rearrangement links TRGV9 to TRGJ1 or TRGJ2. Germline V gene lookup returns CDR1 GITISATS and CDR2 ISYDGTV (reference sequence). V shed 0 bases and J 3 bases; nucleotides not matched to a gene: 2. The CDR3 has 13 residues. CDR3 sequence: CALWEVRYYKKLF. For the CDR3, the DNA is TGTGCCTTGTGGGAGGTGCGTTATTATAAGAAACTCTTT.

This clone has only a few counts. V gene TRGV3 was called; the J gene was not. Per germline, CDR1 VTNTFY and CDR2 YDVSTARD (reference sequence). The CDR3 has 11 amino acids. CDR3 amino acids: CATWDRQQGLF. The DNA for the CDR3 is TGTGCCACCTGGGACAGGCAACAAGGACTCTTT.

As concerns this clone: Other DNA sequences from this sample encode an identical CDR3 as well. The chain uses TRGV8 and TRGJ1 or TRGJ2. Assignment of the J gene here rests on matching the DNA to germline, because TCRdb gives none. The CDR3 sequence is 12 residues long. Germline V gene data show CDR1 as VENAVY and CDR2 as YDSYNSRV. V dropped 3 bases and J dropped 4; count of bases not matched to a gene: 3. The CDR3 protein is CATWDSYYKKLF. Here the CDR3 DNA reads TGTGCCACCTGGGATTCCTATTATAAGAAACTCTTT.

On this clone: An end of the junction does not agree with germline; a read error may underlie this. The J gene is TRGJ1 or TRGJ2, the V gene TRGV4. TCRdb gives no J gene; it was assigned here by matching the DNA to germline. The CDR3 covers 14 residues. CDR1 is EGSTGY, CDR2 YDSYTSSV, per germline. The CDR3 region is CATRDVPGNMEKLF. DNA for the CDR3: TGTGCCACCCGGGATGTTCCGGGGAATATGGAGAAACTCTTT.

TRGV8 is the V gene, and the J gene was not called. The CDR3 covers 9 residues. Germline V gene sequence: CDR1 VENAVY, CDR2 YDSYNSRV. Here the CDR3 DNA reads TGTGCCACCTGGGATAGAGAACTCTTT. As protein: CATWDRELF.